This T cell receptor beta chain was sequenced during a study of liver allograft versus peripheral blood T cells. Overall study context: Liver transplant recipients had T cell receptor repertoires compared between transplanted liver and peripheral blood. Study conclusions and caveats: Within liver allografts, T cell receptor repertoires were reportedly different from those in peripheral blood.

The CDR3 loop spans 15 amino acids. Trimming stripped 7 bases from V and 4 bases from J, with 19 bases between. Germline CDR1 is MNHEY and CDR2 is SVGAGI. TCRdb analysed the reads with MiXCR anew, one entry per CDR3 protein. Of roughly 9,000 distinct CDR3 sequences listed, around 15% were seen once; the top ten hold around 1.9%. In its sample, this clonotype is medium-sized. What it binds is unknown. V is TRBV6-5 and J is TRBJ1-2; D remains unclear. This TCR was recovered from a human patient who had a liver transplant. The graft donor may have given rise to some T cells. CDR3 amino acids: CASTAGGQIFYGYTF. The CDR3 DNA follows: TGTGCCAGCACAGCAGGTGGCCAGATTTTCTATGGCTACACCTTC.